This T cell receptor (beta chain) came from a study of T cell responses to AZD1222 COVID-19 vaccine. Some clones are missing from TCRdb's copy, which holds only in-frame ones; the method was immunoSEQ multiplex PCR. The sample holds tens of thousands of clones, more than 75% seen once. V was pared by 5 bases and J by 8 bases, with 16 bases between. The germline CDR1 and CDR2 sequences are SEHNR and FQNEAQ (reference sequence). This CDR3 is built from 14 residues. The sequence was collected from an adult in good health. The specimen was peripheral blood, collected on day 0 of AZD1222 vaccination. V usage is TRBV7-9 and J usage is TRBJ2-4; tentatively, D is TRBD1 or TRBD2 (5 bases each). CDR3 DNA sequence: TGTGCCAGCAGCCCTCTGGGGGAGATGGACATTCAGTACTTC. It codes for CASSPLGEMDIQYF. The whole variable domain, remainder taken from reference TRBV7-9 and TRBJ2-4, is DTGVSQNPRHKITKRGQNVTFRCDPISEHNRLYWYRQTLGQGPEFLTYFQNEAQLEKSRLLSDRFSAERPKGSFSTLEIQRTEQGDSAMYLCASSPLGEMDIQYFGAGTRLSVL.